The present T cell receptor beta chain was sequenced within a study of response to subunit inactivated influenza vaccine. With regard to this clonotype: What it recognizes is unknown.

General observations from the study: Authors suggested each seasonal influenza vaccination recruits few new T cells.

TCRdb called the RT-PCR reads again in MiXCR, with one record for every CDR3 protein. The sample contains more than 700,000 distinct CDR3 sequences, around 21% of which appear only once. This CDR3 is built from 16 residues. Germline V gives CDR1 DFQATT, CDR2 SNEGSKA (reference sequence). V lost 3 bases, J lost 0 bases, and 15 bases lay in between. The sequence came from a man aged 50 to 59 who received an inactivated influenza vaccine. The J gene is TRBJ2-1, the V gene TRBV20-1; a possible D gene is TRBD1 (6 bases). The sequences come from PBMCs from blood, collected about 5 days after vaccination. The CDR3, as DNA: TGCAGTGCTAGTGGAGAGGGGGTCGGCTCCTACAATGAGCAGTTCTTC. Translated, it gives CSASGEGVGSYNEQFF.